This T cell receptor (beta chain) was profiled in a study of T-cell memory formation after mild COVID-19. Study overall: Clustering of TCRs was largely donor specific.

This clonotype occurred a few times. Its antigen is not identified. Barcoded TCR alpha and TCR beta cDNA libraries with UMIs came from 5'RACE using constant-segment primers. From the 5' RACE reads, TCRdb called clonotypes with MiXCR, one entry per CDR3 protein. The data contain about 560,000 distinct CDR3 sequences, 20% to 25% of them singletons. Findings and limits, study-wide: Some responding clones appeared in pre-infection memory, suggesting cross-reactive memory joined. The SARS-CoV-2 specificity of second-wave clones reaching peak at day 37 remained unverified.

Germline V lookup: CDR1 SEHNR, CDR2 FQNEAQ (reference sequence). V shed 0 bases and J shed 5 bases, with 16 bases lying between them. This CDR3 has 16 amino acids. Specimen: PBMCs or a T cell subset sorted from them (not recorded which). The receptor's source is an adult woman who had mild COVID-19 (a few samples of this study predate the infection). Cell type and time point are not known. This chain connects TRBV7-9 to TRBJ2-5; perhaps TRBD2 as D (6 bases). CDR3 loop: CASSLALRLVDETQYF. CDR3 bases: TGTGCCAGCAGCTTAGCCTTGAGACTAGTAGACGAGACCCAGTACTTC.